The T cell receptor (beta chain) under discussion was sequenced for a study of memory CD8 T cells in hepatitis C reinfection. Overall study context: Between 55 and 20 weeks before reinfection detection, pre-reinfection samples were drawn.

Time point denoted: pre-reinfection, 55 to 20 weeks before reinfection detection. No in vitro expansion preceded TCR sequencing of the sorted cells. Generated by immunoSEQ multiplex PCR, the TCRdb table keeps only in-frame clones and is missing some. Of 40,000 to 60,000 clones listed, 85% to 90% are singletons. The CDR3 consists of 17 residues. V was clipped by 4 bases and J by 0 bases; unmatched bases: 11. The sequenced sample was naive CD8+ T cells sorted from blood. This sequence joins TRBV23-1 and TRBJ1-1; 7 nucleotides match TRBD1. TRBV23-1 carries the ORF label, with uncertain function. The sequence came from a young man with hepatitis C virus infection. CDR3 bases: TGCGCCAGCAGTCTTCCTCTTTCCGGGACAGTGAACACTGAAGCTTTCTTT. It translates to CASSLPLSGTVNTEAFF.